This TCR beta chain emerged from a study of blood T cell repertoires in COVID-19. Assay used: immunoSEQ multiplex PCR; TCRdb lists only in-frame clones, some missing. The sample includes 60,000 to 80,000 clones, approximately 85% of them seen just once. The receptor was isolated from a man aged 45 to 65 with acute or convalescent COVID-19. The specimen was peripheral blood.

CDR3 sequence: CASRGQGHETQYF. The CDR3 DNA reads TGTGCCAGCAGGGGACAGGGTCACGAGACCCAGTACTTC. This sequence joins TRBV6-5 and TRBJ2-5, with TRBD1 matching 9 bases. The germline gives CDR1 MNHEY, CDR2 SVGAGI. V shed 6 bases and J 5 bases; nucleotides not matched to a gene: 4. This CDR3 has 13 amino acids.